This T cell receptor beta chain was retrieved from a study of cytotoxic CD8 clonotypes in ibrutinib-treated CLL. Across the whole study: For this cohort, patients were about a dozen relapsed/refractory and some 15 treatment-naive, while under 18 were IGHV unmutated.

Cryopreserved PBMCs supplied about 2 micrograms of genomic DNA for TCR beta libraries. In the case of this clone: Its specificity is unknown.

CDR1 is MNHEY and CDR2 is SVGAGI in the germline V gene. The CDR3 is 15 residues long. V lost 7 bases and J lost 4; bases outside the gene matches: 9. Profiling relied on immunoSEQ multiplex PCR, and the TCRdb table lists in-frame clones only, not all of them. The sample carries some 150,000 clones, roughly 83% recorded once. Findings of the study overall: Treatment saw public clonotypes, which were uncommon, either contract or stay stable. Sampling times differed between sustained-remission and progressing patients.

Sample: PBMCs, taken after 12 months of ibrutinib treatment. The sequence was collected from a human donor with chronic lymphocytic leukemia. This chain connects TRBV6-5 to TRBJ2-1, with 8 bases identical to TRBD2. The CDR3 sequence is CASNPYSGAYNEQFF. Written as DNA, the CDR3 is TGTGCCAGCAACCCCTATAGCGGGGCTTACAATGAGCAGTTCTTC.